This T cell receptor beta chain stems from a study of T-cell memory formation after mild COVID-19. TCRdb processed the 5' RACE reads anew with MiXCR; each CDR3 protein has one entry. The table has approximately 560,000 distinct CDR3 sequences, about 18% seen once. Trimming shortened V by 3 bases and J by 8 bases, and 26 bases separated the two germline ends. The germline V gene has CDR1 DFQATT and CDR2 SNEGSKA (reference sequence). The CDR3 has 17 amino acids. The source of this sequence is an adult woman who had mild COVID-19 (a few samples of this study predate the infection). Cell type and time point are not known. What was sequenced was PBMCs or a T cell subset sorted from them (not recorded which). The chain employs TRBV20-1 and TRBJ2-1, with unresolved D. The CDR3 DNA reads TGCAGTGCTAGGGGATTTAGGACGGCCGTTGATGTGGATGAGCAGTTCTTC. Amino acid sequence: CSARGFRTAVDVDEQFF.